A single sample gave rise to the 22 T cell receptor beta chains below, sequenced in a study of Graves' ophthalmopathy and Graves' hyperthyroidism (dated by TCRdb to the late 2010s). Sequenced using an Illumina HiSeq 2000. For repertoire sequencing, the TCR beta CDR3 regions were amplified from RNA transcripts. The first round was an RT-PCR using HTBI primers with the Qiagen OneStep RT-PCR kit, and this first round was followed by a second-round multiplex PCR, then size selection and purification. TCRdb reran the public reads through fastp at Q25 and MiXCR, keeping productive beta chains. Here each entry gathers all rows of one CDR3 protein and keeps the most common genes and DNA. Across this sample there are about 230,000 distinct CDR3 sequences, with about 46% seen only once. In total, the top ten clones hold around half of the sample. Sequencing was carried out using peripheral blood. These receptors originate from an adult man with Graves' ophthalmopathy.

The chain carries TRBV19 and TRBJ1-6; D not resolved. This CDR3 contains 15 residues. The germline CDR1 and CDR2 sequences are LNHDA and SQIVND (reference sequence). The V end was cut by 3 bases, the J end by 4 bases, with 10 bases between. In DNA, the CDR3 is TGTGCCAGTAGTATTGACACCCTGTATAATTCACCCCTCCACTTT. It encodes CASSIDTLYNSPLHF. The full variable domain, in which reference TRBV19 and TRBJ1-6 provide the parts outside the CDR3, is DGGITQSPKYLFRKEGQNVTLSCEQNLNHDAMYWYRQDPGQGLRLIYYSQIVNDFQKGDIAEGYSVSREKKESFPLTVTSAQKNPTAFYLCASSIDTLYNSPLHFGNGTRLTVT.

This chain links TRBV28 with TRBJ1-4; D not certain. Per germline, CDR1 MDHEN and CDR2 SYDVKM. Trimming stripped 5 bases from V and 2 bases from J, with 12 bases between. There are 15 residues in the CDR3. The CDR3 nucleotides read TGTGCCAGCAGTGAGACGACGCGCACTAATGAAAAACTGTTTTTT. It translates to CASSETTRTNEKLFF.

This clonotype occurred a few times. The chain links TRBV15 to TRBJ2-5, with a tentative D call TRBD1 (6 bases). The length of the CDR3 is 15 residues. CDR1 is LNHNV and CDR2 is YYDKDF in the germline V gene (reference sequence). V lost 1 base and J lost 1, with 10 bases in between. The CDR3: CATSRASGAQETQYF. The CDR3 DNA is TGTGCCACCAGCAGAGCTTCAGGGGCCCAAGAGACCCAGTACTTC.

This chain joins TRBV24-1 and TRBJ2-5, with 7 nucleotides matching TRBD1. Germline values: CDR1 KGHDR, CDR2 SFDVKD. The length of the CDR3 is 14 residues. V lost 7 bases and J lost 2; bases outside the gene matches: 6. The CDR3 loop reads CATSDRGQQETQYF. The CDR3 DNA is TGTGCCACCAGCGATCGGGGACAGCAAGAGACCCAGTACTTC.

This clonotype was counted between two and nine times. The rearrangement joins TRBV6-2 or TRBV6-3 to TRBJ1-6; tentatively, D is TRBD1 (5 bases). V was trimmed by 6 bases and J by 7 bases, leaving 7 bases between them. Germline loops: CDR1 MNHEY, CDR2 SVGEGT. The CDR3 extends over 12 amino acids. In DNA, the CDR3 is TGTGCCAGCAGGGGACCCAATTCACCCCTCCACTTT. Translation gives CASRGPNSPLHF.

The gene calls are TRBV20-1 and TRBJ1-5; no definite D call. Germline CDR1 reads DFQATT; CDR2 reads SNEGSKA (reference sequence). The V end was cut by 5 bases, the J end by 0 bases, with 8 bases between. The CDR3 is 13 residues long. The CDR3 DNA reads as TGCAGTGCTTGGACGGCTAGCAATCAGCCCCAGCATTTT. Translation: CSAWTASNQPQHF.

The CDR3 loop is CASSVGGDNLYEQYF. CDR3 sequence (DNA): TGTGCCAGCAGCGTAGGAGGGGACAACTTGTACGAGCAGTACTTC. The V gene is TRBV9, the J gene TRBJ2-7; tentatively, D is TRBD1 (6 bases). The length of the CDR3 is 15 residues. Germline assignment: CDR1 SGDLS and CDR2 YYNGEE. Trimming took off 0 bases at V and 4 bases at J, with 14 bases between the two ends.

About this clonotype itself: A much larger clonotype is one base distant, so this may be a read error. The chain uses TRBV24-1 and TRBJ1-5; weak D call: TRBD1 (5 bases). The ends were cut back, 4 bases at V and 6 bases at J, with 18 bases in the middle. The CDR3 is made up of 16 amino acids. Germline V gives CDR1 KGHDR, CDR2 SFDVKD. The chain's CDR3 is CATSEGSKGLAQPQHF. Written as DNA, the CDR3 is TGTGCCACCAGTGAGGGGTCCAAGGGGCTCGCTCAGCCCCAGCATTTT.

Of note for this clonotype: Just one base apart from a much larger clone, this may be a read error. V and J are TRBV29-1 and TRBJ1-1, with 7 bases fitting TRBD1. The CDR3 length is 10 residues. From germline, CDR1 is SQVTM and CDR2 ANQGSEA. CDR3 bases: TGCAACGTTTCGACAGGGGAAGCTTTCTTT. Translating gives CNVSTGEAFF.

V gene TRBV7-3 combines with J gene TRBJ2-1; the D call may be TRBD1 or TRBD2 (5 bases each). Germline CDR1 SGHTA, CDR2 FQGTGA. V was trimmed by 2 bases and J by 6 bases, leaving 11 bases between them. This CDR3 region has 14 residues. CDR3 DNA sequence: TGTGCCAGCAGCTTAGGTCCAGGGACCAATGAGCAGTTCTTC. Its protein is CASSLGPGTNEQFF.

This clonotype was seen a single time. One end of the junction varies from germline; a read error may be responsible. The J gene is TRBJ2-7, the V gene TRBV7-2; TRBD2 aligns across 10 bases. In germline, CDR1 is SGHTA, CDR2 FQGNSA. The CDR3 covers 15 residues. This CDR3 is CANSPGTSESYEQYF. The CDR3 nucleotides are TGTGCCAACAGCCCCGGGACTAGCGAGAGCTACGAGCAGTACTTC.

This clonotype was detected only a few times. This chain connects TRBV15 to TRBJ2-7, with 11 nucleotides matching TRBD1. This CDR3 is built from 14 residues. The ends lost 1 base at V and 6 bases at J; junction bases unmatched: 2. Germline-derived CDR1 and CDR2 are LNHNV and YYDKDF (reference sequence). The CDR3 spells CATSRAGTGGEQYF. For the CDR3, the DNA is TGTGCCACCAGCAGAGCCGGGACAGGGGGCGAGCAGTACTTC.

The chain employs TRBV2 and TRBJ2-1, with a tentative D call TRBD2 (5 bases). The V end lost 6 bases, the J end lost 5 bases, and 11 bases lay between the germline ends. Per germline, CDR1 SNHLY and CDR2 FYNNEI. The length of the CDR3 is 13 residues. CDR3 sequence reads: CASSPSRNNEQFF. CDR3 nucleotides: TGTGCCAGCAGCCCTAGCCGTAACAATGAGCAGTTCTTC.

Details on this clonotype: At one boundary the junction diverges from the germline segment, which might be a read error. The V call is TRBV10-3, the J call TRBJ1-1, with D uncertain. Germline CDR1 and CDR2: ENHRY and SYGVKD. The CDR3 spans 14 residues. CDR3 sequence (DNA): TGTGCCAGCAGTGGTAAGGCGATGAACACTGAAGCTTTCTTT. Translated, it gives CASSGKAMNTEAFF.

The V call is TRBV7-9, the J call TRBJ2-7; 14 bases line up with TRBD2. After removal of 1 base from V and 4 bases from J, the junction contained 6 bases not matched to a gene. Germline-derived CDR1 and CDR2 are SEHNR and FQNEAQ (reference sequence). The CDR3 totals 17 residues. The CDR3: CASSLDGTSGSGYEQYF. The CDR3, as DNA: TGTGCCAGCAGCTTAGACGGGACTAGCGGGAGCGGGTACGAGCAGTACTTC.

The V and J genes are TRBV12-3 or TRBV12-4 and TRBJ1-1; D possibly corresponds to TRBD1 (5 bases). The CDR3 loop spans 13 amino acids. V was pared by 6 bases and J by 9 bases, with 17 bases between. CDR3 sequence: CASSAPETVKAFF. The CDR3, as DNA: TGTGCCAGCAGCGCACCTGAGACAGTAAAAGCTTTCTTT.

A few counts support this clonotype. The rearrangement uses TRBV9 and TRBJ1-4; 7 nucleotides align to TRBD1. The germline CDR1 and CDR2 sequences are SGDLS and YYNGEE. V lost 4 bases to trimming and J lost 7 bases; unmatched junction nucleotides: 7. The CDR3 has 14 residues. Written as DNA, the CDR3 is TGTGCCAGCAGCCCAAGACAGGGACCTGAAAAACTGTTTTTT. This translates into CASSPRQGPEKLFF.

The chain is built from TRBV29-1 and TRBJ1-5; D is unresolved. Germline assignment: CDR1 SQVTM and CDR2 ANQGSEA. The CDR3 is made up of 14 amino acids. The ends were cut back, 4 bases at V and 4 bases at J, with 14 bases in the middle. CDR3 DNA sequence: TGCAGCGTTGCGGACTTAACCGATAATCAGCCCCAGCATTTT. Protein sequence: CSVADLTDNQPQHF.

This chain connects TRBV29-1 to TRBJ2-7; D uncertain. The CDR3 sequence is 13 residues long. V lost 8 bases to trimming and J lost 5 bases, with 19 bases between them. The germline V gene encodes CDR1 SQVTM and CDR2 ANQGSEA. The CDR3 sequence is CSSLSSPTDEQYF. The CDR3 DNA reads TGCAGCAGTTTATCCAGCCCTACCGACGAGCAGTACTTC.

The chain links TRBV5-1 to TRBJ2-7; tentative D call: TRBD1 (5 bases). Germline V gives CDR1 SGHRS, CDR2 YFSETQ. The V gene lost 4 bases and the J gene lost 3 bases, with 14 bases spanning the gap. This CDR3 has 14 amino acids. In nucleotides, the CDR3 is TGCGCCAGCAGCATGTCTCCAGGGAACTACGAGCAGTACTTC. Translated, it gives CASSMSPGNYEQYF.

The chain is built from TRBV28 and TRBJ1-3; D may be TRBD1 (5 bases). In germline, CDR1 is MDHEN, CDR2 SYDVKM. The CDR3 runs to 16 residues. V lost 5 bases to trimming and J lost 2 bases, with 16 bases between them. CDR3 DNA: TGTGCCAGCAGTGGGCAGGGCTACGGGGCTGGAAACACCATATATTTT. Translation: CASSGQGYGAGNTIYF.

The chain carries TRBV29-1 and TRBJ2-5; D call uncertain. The CDR3 length is 9 residues. Germline-derived CDR1 and CDR2 are SQVTM and ANQGSEA. The V end lost 2 bases, the J end lost 9 bases, and 4 bases lay between the germline ends. The CDR3 spells CSVERAQYF. CDR3 bases: TGCAGCGTTGAAAGAGCCCAGTACTTC.